The 9 T cell receptor beta chains below come from one sample, sequenced in a study of long-term antiretroviral therapy in people with HIV. At the survey level, the v3.0 immunoSEQ assay was run. The table came from immunoSEQ multiplex PCR; TCRdb's copy has only in-frame clones and leaves some out. This sample carries some 45,000 clones, around nine tenths of them seen once, and the ten largest clones take 5.1%. The sequenced sample was unsorted PBMCs, obtained 0.1 years before starting antiretroviral therapy. The source is a woman aged 45-59 years with HIV.

The chain is built from TRBV19 and TRBJ2-7; D might be TRBD1 or TRBD2, each matching 5 bases. CDR3 length: 16 residues. Between the trimmed V and J ends, which lost 6 bases and 2 bases, there was a span of 20 bases. CDR1 LNHDA and CDR2 SQIVND come from the germline V gene (reference sequence). CDR3: CASSDLGRGVPYEQYF. The CDR3 DNA follows: TGTGCCAGTAGCGACCTGGGACGGGGAGTGCCCTACGAGCAGTACTTC.

The rearrangement uses TRBV7-3 and TRBJ1-5; perhaps TRBD1 as D (6 bases). Looked up from germline, CDR1 is SGHTA and CDR2 is FQGTGA. CDR3 size: 15 residues. Trimming took off 2 bases at V and 6 bases at J, with 14 bases between the two ends. CDR3 DNA: TGTGCCAGCAGCTTAGTTGTCAGGGGCGGTCAGCCCCAGCATTTT. Residues: CASSLVVRGGQPQHF.

The V gene is TRBV4-1, the J gene TRBJ1-2, with no clear D. Deletions cut 0 bases from V and 1 base from J, with 12 bases between. Germline CDR1 is MGHRA and CDR2 is YSYEKL. The CDR3 runs to 16 residues. The DNA for the CDR3 is TGCGCCAGCAGCCAAGATCGTGGAACGGTTAACTATGGCTACACCTTC. It translates to CASSQDRGTVNYGYTF.

There are a few counts of this clone. V and J are TRBV27 and TRBJ1-2; D gene unclear. The CDR3 is made up of 13 amino acids. Per germline, CDR1 MNHEY and CDR2 SMNVEV (reference sequence). Trimming removed 2 bases at V and 7 bases at J, with 11 bases between. CDR3 in DNA: TGTGCCAGCAGTTTACTGGGGAGGTCTGGCTACACCTTC. This translates into CASSLLGRSGYTF.

This chain joins TRBV9 and TRBJ2-2; 14 bases align to TRBD2. J lost 5 bases, V lost 0 bases, and 6 bases had no gene match. CDR1 is SGDLS, CDR2 YYNGEE, per germline. The CDR3 is made up of 18 amino acids. In DNA form, the CDR3 reads TGTGCCAGCAGCGTAGCTACGAGGACTAGCGGGGGGACCGGGGAGCTGTTTTTT. Translated, it gives CASSVATRTSGGTGELFF.

The chain is built from TRBV5-6 and TRBJ2-7, with TRBD2 matching 9 bases. V lost 0 bases and J lost 5; bases outside the gene matches: 6. The CDR3 is 15 residues long. Germline V gives CDR1 SGHDT, CDR2 YYEEEE. The CDR3 DNA reads TGTGCCAGCAGCTTGGTTCTAGCGGGGAGCGACGAGCAGTACTTC. It encodes CASSLVLAGSDEQYF.

The table lists this clone with a few counts. The chain combines TRBV5-4 with TRBJ1-6; the match to TRBD1 covers 8 bases. This CDR3 comprises 16 residues. The V segment lost 5 bases and the J segment 9 bases; nucleotides outside the gene matches: 13. CDR1 is SGHNT and CDR2 is YYREEE in the germline V gene (reference sequence). Here the CDR3 DNA reads TGTGCCAGCAGGGATCAGACAGGGGACATAGGTTCACCCCTCCACTTT. Translating gives CASRDQTGDIGSPLHF.

This clone was detected once. The chain joins TRBV4-3 to TRBJ1-1, with D perhaps TRBD1 (5 bases). Germline V CDR1 and CDR2: LGHNA, YSLEER. The CDR3 is 14 residues long. Between the trimmed V and J ends, which lost 1 base and 7 bases, there was a span of 13 bases. In DNA form, the CDR3 reads TGCGCCAGCAGCCAAGCTAAGGTGGGGGGTGAAGCTTTCTTT. Protein sequence: CASSQAKVGGEAFF.

V is TRBV6-7 and J is TRBJ2-1; D is undetermined. TRBV6-7 is given ORF status, its function remaining uncertain. V lost 0 bases and J lost 4, with 1 base in between. The CDR3 runs 12 residues. The CDR3 DNA reads TGTGCCAGCAGTTACTCGTACAATGAGCAGTTCTTC. The encoded protein is CASSYSYNEQFF.